The source of this T cell receptor (beta chain) is a study of high-grade serous ovarian cancer treatment subgroups. Libraries were prepared by immunoSEQ multiplex PCR; TCRdb keeps only in-frame clonotypes and omits some of them. The data show several thousand clones, around three quarters seen once. Tumor tissue was taken before any definitive surgery or chemotherapy was given. This clone appeared a few times. The CDR3 is made up of 12 amino acids. Trimming cost V 5 bases and J 7 bases, with 11 bases left between them. Germline values: CDR1 SGHTA, CDR2 FQGNSA. The source of this sequence is a human donor with high-grade serous ovarian cancer. The chain has TRBV7-2 and TRBJ1-1; D is unresolved. Sequenced material: tumor tissue. CDR3: CASSLGRSEAFF. The CDR3 bases are TGTGCCAGCAGCCTCGGACGGAGTGAAGCTTTCTTT.